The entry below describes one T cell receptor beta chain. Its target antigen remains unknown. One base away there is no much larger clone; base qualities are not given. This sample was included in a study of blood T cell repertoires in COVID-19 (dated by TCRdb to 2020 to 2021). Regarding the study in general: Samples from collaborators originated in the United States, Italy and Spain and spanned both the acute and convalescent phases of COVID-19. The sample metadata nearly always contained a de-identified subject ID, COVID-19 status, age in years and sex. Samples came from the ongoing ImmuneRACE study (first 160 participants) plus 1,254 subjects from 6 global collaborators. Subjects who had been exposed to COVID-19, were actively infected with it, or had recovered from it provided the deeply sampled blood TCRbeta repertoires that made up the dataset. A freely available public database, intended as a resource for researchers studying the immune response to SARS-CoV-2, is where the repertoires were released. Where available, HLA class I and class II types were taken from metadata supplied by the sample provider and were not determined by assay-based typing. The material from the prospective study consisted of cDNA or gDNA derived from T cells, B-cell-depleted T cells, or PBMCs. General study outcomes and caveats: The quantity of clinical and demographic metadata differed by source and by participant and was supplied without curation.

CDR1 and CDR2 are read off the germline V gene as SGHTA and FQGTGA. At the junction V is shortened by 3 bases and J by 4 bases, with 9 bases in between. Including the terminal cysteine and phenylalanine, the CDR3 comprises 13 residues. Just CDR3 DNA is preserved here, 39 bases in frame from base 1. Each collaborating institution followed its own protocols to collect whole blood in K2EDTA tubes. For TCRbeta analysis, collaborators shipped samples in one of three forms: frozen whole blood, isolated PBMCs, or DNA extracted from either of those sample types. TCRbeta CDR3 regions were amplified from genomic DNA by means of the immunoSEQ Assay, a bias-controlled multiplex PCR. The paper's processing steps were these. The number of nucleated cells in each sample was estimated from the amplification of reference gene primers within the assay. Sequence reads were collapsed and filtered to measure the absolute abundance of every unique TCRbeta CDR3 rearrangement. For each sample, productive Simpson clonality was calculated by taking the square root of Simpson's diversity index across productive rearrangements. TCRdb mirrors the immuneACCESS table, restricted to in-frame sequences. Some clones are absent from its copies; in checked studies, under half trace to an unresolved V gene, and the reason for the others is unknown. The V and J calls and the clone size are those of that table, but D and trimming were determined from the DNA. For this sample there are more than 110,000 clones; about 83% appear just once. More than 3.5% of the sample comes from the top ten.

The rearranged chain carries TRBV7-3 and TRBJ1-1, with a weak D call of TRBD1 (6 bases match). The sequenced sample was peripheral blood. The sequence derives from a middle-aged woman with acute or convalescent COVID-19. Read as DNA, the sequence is TGTGCCAGCAGCTTTAGGGGGGGCACTGAAGCTTTCTTT. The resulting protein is CASSFRGGTEAFF.